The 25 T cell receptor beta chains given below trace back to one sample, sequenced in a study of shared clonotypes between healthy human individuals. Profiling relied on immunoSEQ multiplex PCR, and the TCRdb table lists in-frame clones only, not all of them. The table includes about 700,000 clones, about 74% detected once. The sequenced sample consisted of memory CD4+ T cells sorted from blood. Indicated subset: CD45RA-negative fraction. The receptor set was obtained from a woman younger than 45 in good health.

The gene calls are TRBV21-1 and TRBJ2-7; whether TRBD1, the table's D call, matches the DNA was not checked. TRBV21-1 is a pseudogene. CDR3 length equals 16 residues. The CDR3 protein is CASSTETGPRSYEQYF. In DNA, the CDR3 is TGTGCCAGCAGCACAGAAACAGGGCCGCGTTCCTACGAGCAGTACTTC.

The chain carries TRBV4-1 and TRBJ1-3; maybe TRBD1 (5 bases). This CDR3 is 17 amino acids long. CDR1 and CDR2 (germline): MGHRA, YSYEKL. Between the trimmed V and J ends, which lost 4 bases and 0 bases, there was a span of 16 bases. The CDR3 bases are TGCGCCAGCAGCCTCCGGGACGGATTATACTCTGGAAACACCATATATTTT. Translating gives CASSLRDGLYSGNTIYF.

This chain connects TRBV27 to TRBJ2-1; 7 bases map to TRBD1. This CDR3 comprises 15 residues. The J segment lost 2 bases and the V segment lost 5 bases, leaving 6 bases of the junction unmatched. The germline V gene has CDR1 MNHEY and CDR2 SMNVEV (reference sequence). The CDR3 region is CASSRRQGPYNEQFF. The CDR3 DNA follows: TGTGCCAGCAGTCGCCGACAGGGACCCTACAATGAGCAGTTCTTC.

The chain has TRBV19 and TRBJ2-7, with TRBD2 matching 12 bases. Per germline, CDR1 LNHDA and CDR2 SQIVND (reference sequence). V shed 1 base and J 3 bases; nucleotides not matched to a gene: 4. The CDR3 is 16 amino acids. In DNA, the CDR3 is TGTGCCAGTAGTATAGCACTAGCGGGAGGCTACTACGAGCAGTACTTC. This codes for CASSIALAGGYYEQYF.

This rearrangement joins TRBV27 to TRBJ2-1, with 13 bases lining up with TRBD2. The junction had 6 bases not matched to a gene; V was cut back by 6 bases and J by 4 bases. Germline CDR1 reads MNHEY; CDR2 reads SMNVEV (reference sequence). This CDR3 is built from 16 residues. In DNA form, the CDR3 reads TGTGCCAGCAGAAACATGGGACTAGCGGGGTACAATGAGCAGTTCTTC. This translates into CASRNMGLAGYNEQFF.

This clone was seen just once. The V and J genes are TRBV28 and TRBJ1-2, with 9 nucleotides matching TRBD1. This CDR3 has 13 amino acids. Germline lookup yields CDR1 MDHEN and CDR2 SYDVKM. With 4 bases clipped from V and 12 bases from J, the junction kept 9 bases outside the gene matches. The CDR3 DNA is TGTGCCAGCAGTTCCCGGGACAGGGTGATCGACACCTTC. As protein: CASSSRDRVIDTF.

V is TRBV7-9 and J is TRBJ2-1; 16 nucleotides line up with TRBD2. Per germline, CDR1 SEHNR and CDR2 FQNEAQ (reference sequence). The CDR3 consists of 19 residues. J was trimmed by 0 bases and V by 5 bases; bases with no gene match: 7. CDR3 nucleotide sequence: TGTGCCAGCAGCCAACCGGGACTAGCGGGAGGGTCCTCCTACAATGAGCAGTTCTTC. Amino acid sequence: CASSQPGLAGGSSYNEQFF. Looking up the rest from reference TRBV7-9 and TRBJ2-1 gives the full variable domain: DTGVSQNPRHKITKRGQNVTFRCDPISEHNRLYWYRQTLGQGPEFLTYFQNEAQLEKSRLLSDRFSAERPKGSFSTLEIQRTEQGDSAMYLCASSQPGLAGGSSYNEQFFGPGTRLTVL.

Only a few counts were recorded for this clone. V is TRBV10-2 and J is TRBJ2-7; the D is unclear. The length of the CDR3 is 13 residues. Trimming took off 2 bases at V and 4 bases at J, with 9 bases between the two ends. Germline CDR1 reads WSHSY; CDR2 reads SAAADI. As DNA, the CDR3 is TGCGCCAGCAGTGAGGCAGCCAGGTACGAGCAGTACTTC. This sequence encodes CASSEAARYEQYF.

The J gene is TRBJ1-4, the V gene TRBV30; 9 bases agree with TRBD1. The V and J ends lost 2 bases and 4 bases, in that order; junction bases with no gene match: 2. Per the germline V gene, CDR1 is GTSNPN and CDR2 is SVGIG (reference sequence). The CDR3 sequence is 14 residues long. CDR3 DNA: TGTGCCTGGAGTAGGACAGGGGTTAATGAAAAACTGTTTTTT. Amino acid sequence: CAWSRTGVNEKLFF. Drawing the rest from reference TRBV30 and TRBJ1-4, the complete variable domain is SQTIHQWPATLVQPVGSPLSLECTVEGTSNPNLYWYRQAAGRGLQLLFYSVGIGQISSEVPQNLSASRPQDRQFILSSKKLLLSDSGFYLCAWSRTGVNEKLFFGSGTQLSVL.

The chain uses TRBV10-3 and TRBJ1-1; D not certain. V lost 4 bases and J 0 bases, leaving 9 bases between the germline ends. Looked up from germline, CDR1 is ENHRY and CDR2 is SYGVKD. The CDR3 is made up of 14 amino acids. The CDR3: CAISGGGMNTEAFF. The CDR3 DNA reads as TGTGCCATCAGTGGGGGAGGGATGAACACTGAAGCTTTCTTT.

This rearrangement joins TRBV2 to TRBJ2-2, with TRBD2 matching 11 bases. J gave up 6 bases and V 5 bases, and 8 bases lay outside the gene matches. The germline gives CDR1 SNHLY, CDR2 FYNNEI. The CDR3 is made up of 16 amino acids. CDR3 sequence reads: CASSPTLAGGAGELFF. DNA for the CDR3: TGTGCCAGCAGTCCTACCCTAGCGGGAGGCGCCGGGGAGCTGTTTTTT.

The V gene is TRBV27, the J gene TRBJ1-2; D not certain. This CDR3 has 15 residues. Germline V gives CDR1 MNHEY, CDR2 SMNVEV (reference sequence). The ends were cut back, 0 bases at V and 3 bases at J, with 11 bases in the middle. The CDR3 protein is CASSLSAGGYYGYTF. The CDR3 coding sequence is TGTGCCAGCAGTTTATCAGCAGGTGGTTACTATGGCTACACCTTC.

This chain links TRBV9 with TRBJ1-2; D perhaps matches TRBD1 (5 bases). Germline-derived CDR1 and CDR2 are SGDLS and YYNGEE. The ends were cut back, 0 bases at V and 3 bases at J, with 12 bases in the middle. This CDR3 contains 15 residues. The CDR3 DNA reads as TGTGCCAGCAGCGTAGGTGGGACCGCTGACTATGGCTACACCTTC. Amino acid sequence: CASSVGGTADYGYTF.

The CDR3 DNA is TGTGCCAGCAGCCGCGGACTAGCGGGAGTCGACGAGCAGTACTTC. Residues: CASSRGLAGVDEQYF. The gene calls are TRBV7-9 and TRBJ2-7; TRBD2 aligns across 13 bases. Germline V lookup: CDR1 SEHNR, CDR2 FQNEAQ (reference sequence). J gave up 5 bases and V 5 bases, and 6 bases lay outside the gene matches. The CDR3 spans 15 residues.

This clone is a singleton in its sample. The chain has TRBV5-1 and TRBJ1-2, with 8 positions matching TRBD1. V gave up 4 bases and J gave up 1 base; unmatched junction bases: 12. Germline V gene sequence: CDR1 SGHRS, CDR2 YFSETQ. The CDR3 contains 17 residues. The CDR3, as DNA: TGCGCCAGCAGCACGGTTGGGACAGGTGATCTTAACTATGGCTACACCTTC. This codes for CASSTVGTGDLNYGYTF.

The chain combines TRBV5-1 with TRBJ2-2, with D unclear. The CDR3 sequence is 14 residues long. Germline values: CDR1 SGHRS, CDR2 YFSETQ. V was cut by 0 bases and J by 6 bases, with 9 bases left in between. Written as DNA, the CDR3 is TGCGCCAGCAGCTTGGGCGCGGTCGCCGGGGAGCTGTTTTTT. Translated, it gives CASSLGAVAGELFF.

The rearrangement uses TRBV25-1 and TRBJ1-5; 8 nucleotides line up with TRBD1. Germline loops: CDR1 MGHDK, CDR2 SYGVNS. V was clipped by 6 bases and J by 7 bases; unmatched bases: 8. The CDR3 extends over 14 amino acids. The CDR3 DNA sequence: TGTGCCAGCAGCTCAGGACAGGGAAAGCAGCCCCAGCATTTT. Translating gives CASSSGQGKQPQHF.

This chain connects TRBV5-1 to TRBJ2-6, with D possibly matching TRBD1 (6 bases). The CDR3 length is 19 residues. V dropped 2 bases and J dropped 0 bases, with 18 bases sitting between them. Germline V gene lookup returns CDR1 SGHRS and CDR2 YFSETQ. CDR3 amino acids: CASSLTGNPDSSGANVLTF. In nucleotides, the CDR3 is TGCGCCAGCAGCTTAACAGGGAACCCCGATAGCTCTGGGGCCAACGTCCTGACTTTC.

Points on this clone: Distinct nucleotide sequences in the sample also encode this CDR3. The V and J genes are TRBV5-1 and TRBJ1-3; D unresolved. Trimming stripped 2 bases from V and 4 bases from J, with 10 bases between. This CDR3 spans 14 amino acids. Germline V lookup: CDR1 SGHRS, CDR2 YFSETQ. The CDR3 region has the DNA TGCGCCAGCAGCTTAGGTACAGTCGGAAACACCATATATTTT. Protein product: CASSLGTVGNTIYF.

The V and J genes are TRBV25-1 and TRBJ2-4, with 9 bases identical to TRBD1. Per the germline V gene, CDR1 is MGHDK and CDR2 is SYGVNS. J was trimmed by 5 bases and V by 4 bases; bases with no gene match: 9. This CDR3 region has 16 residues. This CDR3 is CASSAGTGTLENIQYF. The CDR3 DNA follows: TGTGCCAGCAGTGCCGGGACAGGGACTCTTGAAAACATTCAGTACTTC.

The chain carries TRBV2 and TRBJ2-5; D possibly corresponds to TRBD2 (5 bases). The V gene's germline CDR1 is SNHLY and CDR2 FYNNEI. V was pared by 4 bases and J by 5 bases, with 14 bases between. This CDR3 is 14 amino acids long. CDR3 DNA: TGTGCCAGCAGTGGGACTTACGGTGGCGAGACCCAGTACTTC. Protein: CASSGTYGGETQYF.

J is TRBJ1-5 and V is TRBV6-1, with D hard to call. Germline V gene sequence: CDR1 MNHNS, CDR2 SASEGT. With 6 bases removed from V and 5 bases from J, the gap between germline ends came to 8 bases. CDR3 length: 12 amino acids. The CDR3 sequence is CASRDGYQPQHF. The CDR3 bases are TGTGCCAGCAGAGACGGGTATCAGCCCCAGCATTTT.

Written as DNA, the CDR3 is TGTGCCAGCAGTAGTAGAGGGTTCAATGAGCAGTTCTTC. This gives the protein CASSSRGFNEQFF. The V call is TRBV6-1, the J call TRBJ2-1; possibly TRBD2 for D (5 bases). The germline V gene has CDR1 MNHNS and CDR2 SASEGT. Trimming took off 5 bases at V and 6 bases at J, with 11 bases between the two ends. This CDR3 has 13 amino acids.

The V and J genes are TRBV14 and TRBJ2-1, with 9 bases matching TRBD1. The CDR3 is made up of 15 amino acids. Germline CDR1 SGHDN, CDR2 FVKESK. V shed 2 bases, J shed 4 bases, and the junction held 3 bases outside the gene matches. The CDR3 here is CASSQRDRAYNEQFF. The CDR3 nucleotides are TGTGCCAGCAGCCAACGGGACAGGGCATACAATGAGCAGTTCTTC.

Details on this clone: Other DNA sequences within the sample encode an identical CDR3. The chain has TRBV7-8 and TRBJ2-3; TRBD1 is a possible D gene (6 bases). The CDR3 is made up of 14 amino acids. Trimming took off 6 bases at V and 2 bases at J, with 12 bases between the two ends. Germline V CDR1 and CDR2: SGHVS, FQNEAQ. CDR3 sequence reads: CASSPGTNTDTQYF. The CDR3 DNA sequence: TGTGCCAGCAGTCCCGGGACAAACACAGATACGCAGTATTTT.